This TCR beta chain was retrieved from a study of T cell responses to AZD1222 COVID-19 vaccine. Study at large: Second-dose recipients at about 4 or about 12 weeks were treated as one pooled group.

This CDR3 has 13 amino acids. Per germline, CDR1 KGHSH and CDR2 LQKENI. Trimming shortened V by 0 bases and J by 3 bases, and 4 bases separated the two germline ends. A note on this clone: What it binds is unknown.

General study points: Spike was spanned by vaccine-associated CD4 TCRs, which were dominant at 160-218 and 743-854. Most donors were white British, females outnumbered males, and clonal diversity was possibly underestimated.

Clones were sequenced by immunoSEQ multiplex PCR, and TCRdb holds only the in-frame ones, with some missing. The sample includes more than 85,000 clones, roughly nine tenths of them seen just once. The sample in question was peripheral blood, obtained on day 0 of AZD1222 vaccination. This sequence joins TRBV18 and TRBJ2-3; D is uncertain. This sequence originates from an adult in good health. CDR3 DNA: TGTGCCAGCTCACCACCAGCTACAGATACGCAGTATTTT. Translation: CASSPPATDTQYF.